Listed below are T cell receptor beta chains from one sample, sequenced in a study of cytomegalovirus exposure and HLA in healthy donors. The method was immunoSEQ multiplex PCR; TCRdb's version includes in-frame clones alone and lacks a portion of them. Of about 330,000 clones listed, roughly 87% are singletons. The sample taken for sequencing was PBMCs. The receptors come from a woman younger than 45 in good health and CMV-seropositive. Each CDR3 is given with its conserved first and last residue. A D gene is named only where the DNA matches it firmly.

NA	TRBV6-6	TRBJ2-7	TGTGCCAGCAGTTACTCTAAAGGTACAGGGTCCCACGAGCAGTACTTC	CASSYSKGTGSHEQYF
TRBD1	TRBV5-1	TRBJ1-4	TGCGCCAGCACCGCCCAGGGGGTGTCCATAATTGGCGAAAAACTGTTTTTT	CASTAQGVSIIGEKLFF
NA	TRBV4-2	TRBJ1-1	TGTGCCAGCAGCCAAGAGGCGCACACTGAAGCTTTCTTT	CASSQEAHTEAFF
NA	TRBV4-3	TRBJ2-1	TGCGCCAGCAGCCAAGAAAAGGGCCCCTACAATGAGCAGTTCTTC	CASSQEKGPYNEQFF
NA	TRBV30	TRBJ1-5	TGTGCCTGGAGTGATCAGGACAATCAGCCCCAGCATTTT	CAWSDQDNQPQHF
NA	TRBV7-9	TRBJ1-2	TGTGCCAGCAGTCATTCTATCCGGGGCCGACTCGGCTACACCTTC	CASSHSIRGRLGYTF
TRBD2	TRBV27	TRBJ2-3	TGTGCCAGCAGTTTGGAAGCGGGAGTGCCAGATACGCAGTATTTT	CASSLEAGVPDTQYF
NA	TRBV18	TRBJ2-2	TGTGCCAGCTCACCATCGGGGCATAGCGGGGAGCTGTTTTTT	CASSPSGHSGELFF
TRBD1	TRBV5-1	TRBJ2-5	TGCGCCAGCAGCTTCAGACAGGGGGGAGAGACCCAGTACTTC	CASSFRQGGETQYF
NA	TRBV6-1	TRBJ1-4	TGTGCCAACTCCCGGGACGGGAGCCCCGGTGAAAAACTGTTTTTT	CANSRDGSPGEKLFF
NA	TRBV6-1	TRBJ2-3	TGTGCCAGCAGTGAAAGGAGCAGGGTACCAGATACGCAGTATTTT	CASSERSRVPDTQYF
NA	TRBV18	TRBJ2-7	TGTGCCAGCTCACCACCAGGCCGGGAGTACGAGCAGTACTTC	CASSPPGREYEQYF
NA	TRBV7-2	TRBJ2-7	TGTGCCAGCAGCTTAGAGTCCCGACCCAGGGCCGCCTACGAGCAGTACTTC	CASSLESRPRAAYEQYF
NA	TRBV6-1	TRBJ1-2	TGTGCCAGCAGTGAAACTGTTGGCTACACCTTC	CASSETVGYTF
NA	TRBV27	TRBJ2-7	TGTGCCAGCAGTCGGGGGCTCCTCTACGAGCAGTACTTC	CASSRGLLYEQYF
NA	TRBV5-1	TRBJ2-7	TGCGCCAGCAGAAGGGCGGGATTGATCTACGAGCAGTACTTC	CASRRAGLIYEQYF
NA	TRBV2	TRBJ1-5	TGTGCCAGCAGTACAAACAGGGAACTCCTAAATCAGCCCCAGCATTTT	CASSTNRELLNQPQHF
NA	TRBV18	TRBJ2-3	TGTGCCAGCTCACCCCCAGCGACAGATACGCAGTATTTT	CASSPPATDTQYF
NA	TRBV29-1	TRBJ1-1	TGCAGCGGTGGTTCCCGCTCTGAAGCTTTCTTT	CSGGSRSEAFF
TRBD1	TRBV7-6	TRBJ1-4	TGTGCCAGCAGCTTGGGGACAGCTAATGAAAAACTGTTTTTT	CASSLGTANEKLFF
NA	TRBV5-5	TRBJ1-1	TGTGCCAGCAGCAAAATGGGACAACTGAACACTGAAGCTTTCTTT	CASSKMGQLNTEAFF
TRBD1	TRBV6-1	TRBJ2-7	TGTGCCAGCAGCCAAACCGGGACAGGGAACGAGCAGTACTTC	CASSQTGTGNEQYF